Presented here are 21 T cell receptor beta chains from one specimen sequenced in a study of OX40 agonist ivuxolimab in advanced cancers. Sequencing used immunoSEQ multiplex PCR; TCRdb keeps in-frame clones, though not all of them. The data show 80,000 to 100,000 clones, 87% seen once. This material consisted of CD4+ or CD8+ T cells sorted from blood, taken in a trial of the OX40 agonist ivuxolimab. The receptors come from an adult with an advanced solid tumor such as melanoma, head and neck, liver or kidney cancer.

The chain joins TRBV15 to TRBJ1-2; D remains ambiguous. The V end lost 3 bases, the J end lost 5 bases, and 13 bases lay between the germline ends. This CDR3 is 14 amino acids long. In germline, CDR1 is LNHNV, CDR2 YYDKDF (reference sequence). The CDR3 reads CATSRGGLGYGYTF. The CDR3 DNA reads as TGTGCCACCAGCAGGGGCGGCCTCGGGTATGGCTACACCTTC.

V usage is TRBV5-1 and J usage is TRBJ1-4; the D gene is possibly TRBD1 (5 bases). V lost 2 bases, J lost 13 bases, and 15 bases lay in between. The CDR3 length is 13 residues. The germline V gene has CDR1 SGHRS and CDR2 YFSETQ. This CDR3 reads CASSLQRGSALFF. CDR3 nucleotides: TGCGCCAGCAGCTTACAAAGGGGTTCGGCACTGTTTTTT.

The gene calls are TRBV29-1 and TRBJ1-4; D is undetermined. Deletions cut 6 bases from V and 6 bases from J, with 11 bases between. The CDR3 extends over 12 amino acids. CDR1 is SQVTM, CDR2 ANQGSEA, per germline. DNA for the CDR3: TGCAGCGTAAATAGCGGGGATGAAAAACTGTTTTTT. Encoded protein: CSVNSGDEKLFF.

This clone was observed a handful of times. As DNA, the CDR3 is TGTGCCAGCAGCTTTACCGGGACAAGGGGTTCTGGTGGCTACACCTTC. Protein product: CASSFTGTRGSGGYTF. V gene TRBV5-6 combines with J gene TRBJ1-2; possibly TRBD1 for D (6 bases). The CDR3 has 16 residues. Germline lookup yields CDR1 SGHDT and CDR2 YYEEEE. Trimming shortened V by 2 bases and J by 7 bases, and 21 bases separated the two germline ends.

The chain couples TRBV2 to TRBJ1-1; 9 bases map to TRBD1. V lost 5 bases and J lost 4; bases outside the gene matches: 5. The CDR3 sequence is 14 residues long. Per germline, CDR1 SNHLY and CDR2 FYNNEI. The CDR3 region has the DNA TGTGCCAGCAGTTTAGGGACAGGGAGCACTGAAGCTTTCTTT. Translated, it gives CASSLGTGSTEAFF.

This clone was observed once. The rearrangement links TRBV7-3 to TRBJ1-2, with TRBD1 identical over 8 bases. The V segment lost 5 bases and the J segment 8 bases; nucleotides outside the gene matches: 7. Germline values: CDR1 SGHTA, CDR2 FQGTGA. The CDR3 consists of 13 residues. CDR3 amino acids: CASSDPGGSGYTF. Written as DNA, the CDR3 is TGTGCCAGCAGCGATCCAGGGGGCTCGGGCTACACCTTC.

V and J are TRBV2 and TRBJ2-2; D unclear. V was shortened by 7 bases and J by 0 bases, with 9 bases between the two germline ends. This CDR3 has 14 residues. The germline CDR1 and CDR2 sequences are SNHLY and FYNNEI. DNA of the CDR3: TGTGCCAGCATCTATTCCGCGAACACCGGGGAGCTGTTTTTT. It encodes CASIYSANTGELFF.

Of note for this clone: No conserved phenylalanine or tryptophan is present at the end of the CDR3, so a read error is the likely explanation. This chain joins TRBV7-3 and TRBJ1-6; 11 positions match TRBD1. Germline CDR1 and CDR2: SGHTA and FQGTGA. After removal of 5 bases from V and 15 bases from J, the junction contained 3 bases not matched to a gene. The CDR3 consists of 12 residues. The chain's CDR3 is CASSRTGGLLHL. In DNA form, the CDR3 reads TGTGCCAGCAGCCGGACAGGGGGCCTCCTCCACCTT.

The rearrangement uses TRBV7-3 and TRBJ2-6; D is possibly TRBD2 (6 bases). V lost 2 bases to trimming and J lost 2 bases, with 16 bases between them. This CDR3 has 18 amino acids. Germline V lookup: CDR1 SGHTA, CDR2 FQGTGA. The CDR3 sequence: CASSLGGSGPTGANVLTF. The CDR3 nucleotides read TGTGCCAGCAGCTTAGGGGGGTCAGGCCCGACTGGGGCCAACGTCCTGACTTTC.

CDR3 DNA: TGTGCCAGCAGCCCCCTTTCGGGAAAGAATGAAAAACTGTTTTTT. Its translation: CASSPLSGKNEKLFF. The chain joins TRBV7-9 to TRBJ1-4, with D unclear. The V end lost 5 bases, the J end lost 5 bases, and 15 bases lay between the germline ends. In germline, CDR1 is SEHNR, CDR2 FQNEAQ (reference sequence). The CDR3 consists of 15 residues.

The gene calls are TRBV7-9 and TRBJ2-5, with 8 positions matching TRBD1. The CDR3 totals 12 residues. V gave up 9 bases and J gave up 5 bases; unmatched junction bases: 5. CDR1 is SEHNR and CDR2 is FQNEAQ in the germline V gene (reference sequence). In nucleotides, the CDR3 is TGTGCCAGTCAGGGGGCTGGGGAGACCCAGTACTTC. Protein product: CASQGAGETQYF.

The gene calls are TRBV6-1 and TRBJ2-7; D uncertain. Germline values: CDR1 MNHNS, CDR2 SASEGT. Trimming pared 2 bases from V and 7 bases from J, leaving 9 bases between. The CDR3 totals 12 residues. The CDR3 DNA follows: TGTGCCAGCAGTGAACTCCGAAGAGAGCAGTACTTC. Translating gives CASSELRREQYF.

J is TRBJ1-2 and V is TRBV6-5, with 8 nucleotides matching TRBD1. V shed 5 bases, J shed 6 bases, and the junction held 11 bases outside the gene matches. CDR1 and CDR2 from the germline V gene are MNHEY and SVGAGI. CDR3 length equals 15 residues. CDR3 sequence reads: CASSARTGNKDGYTF. The CDR3 DNA reads as TGTGCCAGCAGTGCCAGGACAGGGAATAAAGATGGCTACACCTTC.

CDR3 bases: TGTGCCAGCAGGCTGACTGAAAAACTGTTTTTT. Translation: CASRLTEKLFF. This chain joins TRBV2 and TRBJ1-4; D remains ambiguous. Trimming shortened V by 6 bases and J by 7 bases, and 6 bases separated the two germline ends. Per the germline V gene, CDR1 is SNHLY and CDR2 is FYNNEI. The CDR3 is 11 residues long.

The gene calls are TRBV23-1 and TRBJ1-6, with a possible D match to TRBD1 (5 bases). TRBV23-1 is annotated as an ORF whose role is uncertain. Trimming removed 1 base from V and 8 bases from J, with 12 bases in between. The length of the CDR3 is 15 residues. The CDR3 bases are TGCGCCAGCAGTCAATTGGGACTGGAGGATTCACCCCTCCACTTT. Translating it yields CASSQLGLEDSPLHF.

This clone was seen only a few times. The CDR3 does not close with the conserved phenylalanine or tryptophan, likely indicating a read error. The CDR3 reads CASSSRGAAFSYNSPLHL. Written as DNA, the CDR3 is TGTGCCAGTAGCTCCCGGGGGGCTGCTTTCTCCTATAATTCACCCCTCCACCTT. This rearrangement joins TRBV19 to TRBJ1-6, with D perhaps TRBD1 (6 bases). From germline, CDR1 is LNHDA and CDR2 SQIVND (reference sequence). The CDR3 is 18 amino acids. Between the trimmed V and J ends, which lost 6 bases and 0 bases, there was a span of 18 bases.

The chain uses TRBV4-2 and TRBJ1-4; D not certain. The V gene's germline CDR1 is LGHNA and CDR2 YNFKEQ. The V gene lost 0 bases and the J gene lost 4 bases, with 9 bases spanning the gap. The CDR3 runs to 15 residues. CDR3 loop: CASSQDGQYNEKLFF. In nucleotides, the CDR3 is TGTGCCAGCAGCCAAGATGGGCAGTATAATGAAAAACTGTTTTTT.

The count of this clone is one. One end of the junction does not line up with germline, which may come from a read error. The chain is built from TRBV7-7 and TRBJ1-5; a possible D gene is TRBD1 (6 bases). The CDR3 consists of 17 residues. Germline V gene data show CDR1 as SSHAT and CDR2 as FNYEAQ (reference sequence). CDR3 in amino acids: CASSLRDDRRNNQPQHF. CDR3 nucleotides: TGTGCTAGCAGCTTAAGGGACGACAGGCGGAACAATCAGCCCCAGCATTTT.

The chain employs TRBV6-5 and TRBJ1-2, with D possibly TRBD1 on 5 matching bases. Trimming pared 2 bases from V and 8 bases from J, leaving 18 bases between. The CDR3 covers 15 residues. CDR1 MNHEY and CDR2 SVGAGI come from the germline V gene. The CDR3 region has the DNA TGTGCCAGCAGTTACGAAGCCTGGGGGAGCGACGGCTACACCTTC. It is translated as CASSYEAWGSDGYTF.

This chain links TRBV6-5 with TRBJ2-7; no clear D. This CDR3 comprises 14 residues. CDR1 and CDR2 from the germline V gene are MNHEY and SVGAGI. The V and J ends lost 3 bases and 1 base respectively, with 10 bases between them. Written as DNA, the CDR3 is TGTGCCAGCAGTTATGATCCGGAGTCCTACGAGCAGTACTTC. Protein sequence: CASSYDPESYEQYF.

The count of this clone is one. This chain links TRBV7-9 with TRBJ1-5; D is perhaps TRBD1 (6 bases). Germline V gene sequence: CDR1 SEHNR, CDR2 FQNEAQ (reference sequence). CDR3 length: 13 residues. Deletions cut 7 bases from V and 4 bases from J, with 11 bases between. CDR3 bases: TGTGCCAGCACCCCGGACAGAAATCAGCCCCAGCATTTT. Encoded protein: CASTPDRNQPQHF.